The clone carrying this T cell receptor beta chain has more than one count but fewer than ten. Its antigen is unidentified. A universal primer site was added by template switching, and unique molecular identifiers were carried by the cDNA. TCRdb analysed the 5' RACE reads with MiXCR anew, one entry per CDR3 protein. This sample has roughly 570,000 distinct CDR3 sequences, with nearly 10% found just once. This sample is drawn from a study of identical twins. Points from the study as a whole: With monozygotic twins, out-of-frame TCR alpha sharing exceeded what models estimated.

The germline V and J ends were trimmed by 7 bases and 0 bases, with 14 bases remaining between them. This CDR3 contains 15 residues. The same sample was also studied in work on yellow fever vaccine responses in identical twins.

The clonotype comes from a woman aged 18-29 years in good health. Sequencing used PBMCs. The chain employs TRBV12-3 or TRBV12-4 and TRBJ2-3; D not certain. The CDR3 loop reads CASTSWASSTDTQYF. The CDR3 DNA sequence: TGTGCCAGCACCTCTTGGGCATCTAGCACAGATACGCAGTATTTT.